These 18 T cell receptor beta chains came from one sample sequenced in a study of molecular identifiers for immune sequencing clone quantification. TCRdb re-analysed the PCR reads in MiXCR, keeping a single row per CDR3 protein. The sample yields 35,000 to 45,000 distinct CDR3 sequences, about 18% seen once. The source material was naive CD8+ T cells from blood, with Jurkat cell RNA spiked in. As to subset: FACS-sorted CD8+CD4-CCR7+CD45RA+ naive T cells. The receptors derive from a human donor in good health. Some libraries in this study had Jurkat cell RNA spiked in.

Worth noting for this clonotype: A junction boundary mismatches the germline segment, possibly from a read error. V gene TRBV20-1 combines with J gene TRBJ2-2, with D perhaps given as TRBD1 or TRBD2 (5 bases each). The V gene's germline CDR1 is DFQATT and CDR2 SNEGSKA (reference sequence). The CDR3 is made up of 16 amino acids. The CDR3 coding sequence is TGCAGTGCCCCACGAAGAGATGGGAGTGGGACCGGGGAGCCGTTTTTT. It yields the protein CSAPRRDGSGTGEPFF.

This clonotype has a count of ten or more. The chain is built from TRBV7-9 and TRBJ1-4; D unresolved. This CDR3 spans 16 amino acids. Germline V lookup: CDR1 SEHNR, CDR2 FQNEAQ (reference sequence). V dropped 5 bases and J dropped 0 bases, with 13 bases sitting between them. DNA for the CDR3: TGTGCCAGCAGCCAAGAAAGGAGGGCAACTAATGAAAAACTGTTTTTT. Translating gives CASSQERRATNEKLFF.

This clonotype has ten or more counts. CDR3 DNA: TGTGCCAGCACCCTGATGGGCAATCAGCCCCAGCATTTT. Protein sequence: CASTLMGNQPQHF. The chain recombines TRBV12-3 or TRBV12-4 with TRBJ1-5; D is unclear. The CDR3 consists of 13 residues. Between the trimmed V and J ends, which lost 7 bases and 2 bases, there was a span of 9 bases.

Comment on this clonotype: One base away lies a much larger clone, so this may be a sequencing read error. The rearrangement joins TRBV25-1 to TRBJ2-2, with no clear D. V was shortened by 4 bases and J by 5 bases, with 11 bases between the two germline ends. Per germline, CDR1 MGHDK and CDR2 SYGVNS. This CDR3 is 14 amino acids long. The CDR3 spells CASSATSMTGELFF. The CDR3 DNA sequence: TGTGCCAGCAGTGCAACCAGTATGACCGGGGAGCTGTTTTTT. The variable domain in full, with the rest retrieved from reference TRBV25-1 and TRBJ2-2, is EADIYQTPRYLVIGTGKKITLECSQTMGHDKMYWYQQDPGMELHLIHYSYGVNSTEKGDLSSESTVSRIRTEHFPLTLESARPSHTSQYLCASSATSMTGELFFGEGSRLTVL.

The rearrangement joins TRBV19 to TRBJ1-3; no clear D gene. Trimming pared 7 bases from V and 0 bases from J, leaving 10 bases between. The CDR3 has 14 residues. Germline V gene lookup returns CDR1 LNHDA and CDR2 SQIVND (reference sequence). The CDR3 bases are TGTGCCAGTAACGGAGGGATCTCTGGAAACACCATATATTTT. It specifies CASNGGISGNTIYF.

This clonotype was counted ten times or more. The V call is TRBV15, the J call TRBJ2-3; TRBD2 agrees at 11 bases. After removal of 4 bases from V and 4 bases from J, the junction contained 1 base not matched to a gene. This CDR3 spans 14 amino acids. Germline CDR1 is LNHNV and CDR2 is YYDKDF (reference sequence). The CDR3 nucleotides read TGTGCCACCAGCACTAGCGGGAGGTCAGATACGCAGTATTTT. Its translation is CATSTSGRSDTQYF.

This clonotype was counted ten times or more. The rearrangement joins TRBV27 to TRBJ2-3; TRBD1 aligns across 8 bases. After removal of 2 bases from V and 1 base from J, the junction contained 2 bases not matched to a gene. The V gene's germline CDR1 is MNHEY and CDR2 SMNVEV (reference sequence). CDR3 length equals 15 residues. The CDR3 sequence: CASSLMDRGTDTQYF. The CDR3 DNA follows: TGTGCCAGCAGTTTAATGGACAGGGGCACAGATACGCAGTATTTT.

Many counts were recorded for this clonotype. CDR3 sequence: CASSLERGLFTDTQYF. CDR3 sequence (DNA): TGTGCCAGCAGCTTAGAGAGGGGGCTTTTCACAGATACGCAGTATTTT. The chain has TRBV11-2 and TRBJ2-3; 7 bases match TRBD1. Looked up from germline, CDR1 is SGHAT and CDR2 is FQNNGV. The CDR3 consists of 16 residues. V dropped 0 bases and J dropped 2; count of bases not matched to a gene: 5.

As concerns this clonotype: A single base separates this from a much larger clone, so it may be a read error. The chain couples TRBV29-1 to TRBJ2-1; D call uncertain. Germline V lookup: CDR1 SQVTM, CDR2 ANQGSEA. The CDR3 spans 12 residues. For the CDR3, the DNA is TGCAGCCCCGGCACTTTTAGTAATGAGCGGTTCTTC. Encoded protein: CSPGTFSNERFF.

At least ten counts were recorded for this clonotype. The chain carries TRBV5-1 and TRBJ2-3; TRBD1 matches at 9 bases. The CDR3 is made up of 13 amino acids. V shed 5 bases, J shed 10 bases, and the junction held 8 bases outside the gene matches. From germline, CDR1 is SGHRS and CDR2 YFSETQ. The DNA of the CDR3 is TGCGCCAGCAGTAGTATCCGGGACAGGGCGCAGTATTTT. This codes for CASSSIRDRAQYF.

This chain joins TRBV6-2 or TRBV6-3 and TRBJ2-1; tentative D call: TRBD1 (5 bases). Germline lookup yields CDR1 MNHEY and CDR2 SVGEGT. The CDR3 is 16 residues long. V was pared by 6 bases and J by 0 bases, with 15 bases between. CDR3 region: CASRTDRSSSYNEQFF. The CDR3 bases are TGTGCCAGCAGGACAGATCGGTCGAGCTCCTACAATGAGCAGTTCTTC.

In the case of this clonotype: This may stem from a read error, because a much larger clone lies one nucleotide away. This sequence joins TRBV28 and TRBJ2-5, with D hard to call. V lost 8 bases, J lost 5 bases, and 9 bases lay in between. The germline V gene encodes CDR1 MDHEN and CDR2 SYDVKM. This CDR3 is built from 11 residues. The CDR3 sequence: CASRLWETQYF. The CDR3 nucleotides read TGTGCCAGCCGTCTATGGGAGACCCAGTACTTC.

This clonotype was recorded many times. This rearrangement joins TRBV7-9 to TRBJ1-1; 7 nucleotides line up with TRBD1. CDR1 is SEHNR and CDR2 is FQNEAQ in the germline V gene (reference sequence). The CDR3 is 18 amino acids. Trimming took 5 bases from V and 0 from J; bases not matched to a gene: 15. CDR3 nucleotides: TGTGCCAGCAGCCACCCCCCGGACAGGACCTATTTGAACACTGAAGCTTTCTTT. Protein sequence: CASSHPPDRTYLNTEAFF.

Ten or more counts support this clonotype. This rearrangement joins TRBV4-3 to TRBJ2-7, with D tentatively TRBD1 or TRBD2 (5 bases each). The germline V gene has CDR1 LGHNA and CDR2 YSLEER. Trimming took off 0 bases at V and 2 bases at J, with 11 bases between the two ends. The CDR3 sequence is 15 residues long. The CDR3 nucleotides are TGCGCCAGCAGCCAAGACGGGGCAGGACCCTACGAGCAGTACTTC. This codes for CASSQDGAGPYEQYF.

On this clonotype itself: A much larger clone lies a single base off, so this may be a read error. The rearrangement uses TRBV21-1 and TRBJ2-4; the table's TRBD1 call for D was not verified on the DNA. TRBV21-1 constitutes a pseudogene. This CDR3 comprises 20 residues. The CDR3 reads CASSQAPSGGPELAKNIQYF. CDR3 sequence (DNA): TGTGCCAGCAGCCAAGCACCTTCAGGGGGGCCAGAACTAGCCAAAAACATTCAGTACTTC.

This clonotype was detected a few times. This could be a read error, since a much larger clone is one nucleotide away. Because the CDR3 is missing its conserved closing phenylalanine or tryptophan, this is likely a read error. The chain links TRBV10-3 to TRBJ1-5, with D unresolved. The length of the CDR3 is 15 residues. Germline assignment: CDR1 ENHRY and CDR2 SYGVKD. Deletions cut 0 bases from V and 7 bases from J, with 13 bases between. CDR3 protein: CAISESDYPGQPQHS. The CDR3 DNA reads TGTGCCATCAGTGAGTCTGACTATCCGGGACAGCCCCAGCATTCT.

The table lists this clonotype with many counts. The chain has TRBV19 and TRBJ2-2; 8 nucleotides match TRBD1. The CDR3 totals 15 residues. Germline V CDR1 and CDR2: LNHDA, SQIVND (reference sequence). V lost 7 bases, J lost 1 base, and 5 bases stayed unmatched. This CDR3 reads CASNTGGLNTGELFF. The CDR3 DNA follows: TGTGCCAGTAATACAGGGGGTCTGAACACCGGGGAGCTGTTTTTT. Together with reference TRBV19 and TRBJ2-2, the CDR3 gives the full variable domain: DGGITQSPKYLFRKEGQNVTLSCEQNLNHDAMYWYRQDPGQGLRLIYYSQIVNDFQKGDIAEGYSVSREKKESFPLTVTSAQKNPTAFYLCASNTGGLNTGELFFGEGSRLTVL.

Many counts were recorded for this clonotype. The CDR3 DNA reads TGCGCCAGCAGCCAAGAGGGACAGGGGGGAGCTGAAGCTTTCTTT. As protein: CASSQEGQGGAEAFF. The chain uses TRBV4-1 and TRBJ1-1, with 11 bases fitting TRBD1. There are 15 residues in the CDR3. Per the germline V gene, CDR1 is MGHRA and CDR2 is YSYEKL. J gave up 6 bases and V 0 bases, and 3 bases lay outside the gene matches.